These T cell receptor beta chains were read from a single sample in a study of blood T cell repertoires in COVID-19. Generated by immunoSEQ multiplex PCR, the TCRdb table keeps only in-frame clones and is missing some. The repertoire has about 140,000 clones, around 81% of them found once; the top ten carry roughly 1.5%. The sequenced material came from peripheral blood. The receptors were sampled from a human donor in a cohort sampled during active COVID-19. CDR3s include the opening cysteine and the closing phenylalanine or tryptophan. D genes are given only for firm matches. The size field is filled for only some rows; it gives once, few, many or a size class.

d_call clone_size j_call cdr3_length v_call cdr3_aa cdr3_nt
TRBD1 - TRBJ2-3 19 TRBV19 CASSIGRTGGPISTDTQYF TGTGCCAGTAGTATAGGCCGAACAGGGGGCCCTATTAGCACAGATACGCAGTATTTT
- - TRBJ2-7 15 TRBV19 CASSEPRGAGYEQYF TGTGCCAGTAGTGAACCCAGGGGCGCGGGCTACGAGCAGTACTTC
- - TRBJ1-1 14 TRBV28 CASSLVNRNTEAFF TGTGCCAGCAGTTTAGTAAACAGGAACACTGAAGCTTTCTTT
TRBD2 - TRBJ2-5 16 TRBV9 CASSFPAAGGLETQYF TGTGCCAGCAGCTTCCCCGCCGCGGGAGGGCTAGAGACCCAGTACTTC
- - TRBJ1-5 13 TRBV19 CASRTQGDQPQHF TGTGCCAGTAGAACACAGGGTGATCAGCCCCAGCATTTT
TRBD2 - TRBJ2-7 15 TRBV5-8 CASSPRTSGVYEQYF TGTGCCAGCAGCCCACGGACTAGCGGGGTCTACGAGCAGTACTTC
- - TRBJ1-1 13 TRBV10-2 CASSAQRNTEAFF TGCGCCAGCAGTGCCCAGCGAAACACTGAAGCTTTCTTT
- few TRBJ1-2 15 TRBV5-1 CASSLGGGANYGYTF TGCGCCAGCAGCTTGGGCGGCGGAGCTAACTATGGCTACACCTTC
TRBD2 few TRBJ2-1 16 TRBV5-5 CASSPPGRPSYNEQFF TGTGCCAGCAGCCCCCCCGGGAGGCCCTCCTACAATGAGCAGTTCTTC
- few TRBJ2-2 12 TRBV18 CASWSGTGELFF TGTGCCAGCTGGTCCGGGACCGGGGAGCTGTTTTTT
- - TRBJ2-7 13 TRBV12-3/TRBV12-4 CASSFGTLEGQYF TGTGCCAGCAGTTTCGGGACTCTAGAGGGGCAGTACTTC
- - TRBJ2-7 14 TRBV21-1 CASSKRHREGEQYF TGTGCCAGCAGCAAAAGGCACAGGGAAGGCGAGCAGTACTTC
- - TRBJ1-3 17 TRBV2 CASSSYRGGRHRNTIYF TGTGCCAGCAGTTCCTACCGGGGTGGGCGTCATAGAAACACCATATATTTT
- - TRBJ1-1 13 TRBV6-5 CASTQTGNTEAFF TGTGCCAGCACCCAAACGGGGAACACTGAAGCTTTCTTT
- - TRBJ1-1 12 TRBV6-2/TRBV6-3 CASSKTGFRAFF TGTGCCAGCAGTAAGACGGGGTTTCGGGCTTTCTTT
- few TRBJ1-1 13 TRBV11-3 CASSGGMNTEAFF TGTGCCAGCAGCGGAGGGATGAACACTGAAGCTTTCTTT
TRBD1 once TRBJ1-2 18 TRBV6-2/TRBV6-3 CASSYLTGTGDRNYGYTF TGTGCCAGCAGTTACCTAACCGGGACAGGGGACCGCAACTATGGCTACACCTTC
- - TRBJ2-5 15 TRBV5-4 CASSLNSGAQETQYF TGTGCCAGCAGCTTGAATAGCGGAGCCCAAGAGACCCAGTACTTC
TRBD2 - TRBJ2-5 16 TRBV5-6 CASSFRHGGRSETQYF TGTGCCAGCAGCTTCCGACATGGCGGGAGGTCGGAGACCCAGTACTTC
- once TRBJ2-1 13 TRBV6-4 CASSSGLYNEQFF TGTGCCAGCAGCAGCGGACTTTACAATGAGCAGTTCTTC
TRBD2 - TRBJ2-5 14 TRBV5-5 CASSLGSGRETQYF TGTGCCAGCAGCTTGGGTAGCGGGAGAGAGACCCAGTACTTC
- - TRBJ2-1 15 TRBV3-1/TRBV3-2 CASSQDLEDRNEQFF TGTGCCAGCAGCCAAGATTTGGAGGACCGCAATGAGCAGTTCTTC
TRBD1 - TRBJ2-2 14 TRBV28 CASRGQGNTGELFF TGTGCCAGCAGGGGACAGGGGAACACCGGGGAGCTGTTTTTT
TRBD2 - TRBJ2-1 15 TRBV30 CAWGLAGAPYNEQFF TGTGCCTGGGGACTAGCGGGAGCCCCGTACAATGAGCAGTTCTTC
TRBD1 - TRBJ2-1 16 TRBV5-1 CASSLQGQVNYNEQFF TGCGCCAGCAGCTTGCAGGGACAGGTAAATTACAATGAGCAGTTCTTC
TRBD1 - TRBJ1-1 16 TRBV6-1 CASSDGTGASSTEAFF TGTGCCAGCAGTGATGGGACAGGGGCCTCGAGCACTGAAGCTTTCTTT
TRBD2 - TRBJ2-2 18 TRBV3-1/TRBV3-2 CASSQVPSTSGNTGELFF TGTGCCAGCAGCCAAGTCCCCTCGACTAGCGGAAACACCGGGGAGCTGTTTTTT
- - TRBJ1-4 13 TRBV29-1 CSVRGGGNEKLFF TGCAGCGTTAGAGGGGGGGGTAATGAAAAACTGTTTTTT